The entry that follows covers one TCR beta chain sequence. Antigen: not known. The data derive from a study of post-analysis software for immune sequencing data. Study summary: Relapsing-remitting, secondary progressive and progressive-relapsing multiple sclerosis courses were included. The study, taken as a whole, reports: Among multiple sclerosis patients, normalized Chao1 diversity was significantly below that of controls. Four to six TRBV segments appeared more often in patients than in controls, and TRBV5-6, TRBV5-1 and TRBV20-1 were among these. Under the F measure, samples that were prepared in one batch clustered strongly together.

Germline V CDR1 and CDR2: DFQATT, SNEGSKA (reference sequence). V was cut by 0 bases and J by 4 bases, with 11 bases left in between. The length of the CDR3 is 14 residues. Included in the TCR beta cDNA libraries were unique molecular identifiers. T cells, roughly 0.9 to 11 million of them, yielded some 500,000 cDNA molecules. TCRdb ran MiXCR on the PCR reads and lists one entry per CDR3 protein. This sample has almost 700,000 distinct CDR3 sequences; more than 50% occur once, and the top ten carry 11%. The clonotype comes from a girl aged 2-10 years with multiple sclerosis. This rearrangement joins TRBV20-1 to TRBJ2-3; D uncertain. The sequenced material came from blood. The CDR3 spells CSARDRTGADTQYF. For the CDR3, the DNA is TGCAGTGCTAGAGATCGAACGGGTGCAGATACGCAGTATTTT.